The rows below give T cell receptor beta chains drawn from one sample of a study of T cell responses to AZD1222 COVID-19 vaccine. Using immunoSEQ multiplex PCR, the repertoire was profiled, and TCRdb retains in-frame clones only, with some absent. The sample includes about 140,000 clones, roughly 90% seen only once; the top ten take 5.5% to 6.5%. This sample comprised peripheral blood, obtained on day 0 of AZD1222 vaccination. Source of these receptors: an adult in good health. Each CDR3 is given with its conserved first and last residue. The D gene is left open where the match is weak. Some rows have no size entry. The others give once, few or many, or a class for an expanded clone.

d_call,v_call,clone_size,j_call,cdr3_aa,cdr3_nt
TRBD2,TRBV5-1,-,TRBJ2-3,CASRLRTSDTDTQYF,TGCGCCAGCAGACTCAGGACTAGCGACACAGATACGCAGTATTTT
TRBD2,TRBV7-2,-,TRBJ2-7,CASSLGLAGVEQYF,TGTGCCAGCAGCTTGGGACTAGCGGGAGTCGAGCAGTACTTC
-,TRBV5-4,once,TRBJ2-7,CASSLGWPPGSYEQYF,TGTGCCAGCAGCTTGGGTTGGCCCCCAGGGTCCTACGAGCAGTACTTC
-,TRBV4-3,-,TRBJ1-1,CASSQLEGNTEAFF,TGCGCCAGCAGCCAACTAGAGGGGAACACTGAAGCTTTCTTT
-,TRBV9,-,TRBJ2-1,CASSADLNLYNEQFF,TGTGCCAGCAGCGCCGACCTCAACCTATACAATGAGCAGTTCTTC
-,TRBV5-4,-,TRBJ1-1,CASTGRANTEAFF,TGTGCCAGCACAGGCAGGGCGAACACTGAAGCTTTCTTT
-,TRBV19,-,TRBJ1-5,CASGTGTDQQYSNQPQHF,TGTGCCAGTGGTACCGGGACCGACCAACAGTATAGCAATCAGCCCCAGCATTTT
-,TRBV7-2,-,TRBJ1-5,CASSLGGTNQPQHF,TGTGCCAGCAGCTTAGGGGGGACGAATCAGCCCCAGCATTTT
-,TRBV6-5,-,TRBJ1-1,CASSRRTASEAFF,TGTGCCAGCAGCCGTCGGACGGCCTCTGAAGCTTTCTTT
-,TRBV6-5,once,TRBJ2-7,CASSYGPTYEQYF,TGTGCCAGCAGTTATGGCCCAACCTACGAGCAGTACTTC
TRBD2,TRBV30,-,TRBJ2-7,CAWSPGLVSYEQYF,TGTGCCTGGAGTCCGGGACTAGTCTCCTACGAGCAGTACTTC
-,TRBV19,-,TRBJ1-1,CASSIDGSNTEAFF,TGTGCCAGTAGTATAGACGGCTCGAACACTGAAGCTTTCTTT
-,TRBV27,-,TRBJ2-1,CATREGGGEQFF,TGTGCCACCCGTGAGGGCGGAGGTGAGCAGTTCTTC
-,TRBV5-1,-,TRBJ2-1,CASSLDRSSYNEQFF,TGCGCCAGCAGCTTGGACAGGAGCTCCTACAATGAGCAGTTCTTC